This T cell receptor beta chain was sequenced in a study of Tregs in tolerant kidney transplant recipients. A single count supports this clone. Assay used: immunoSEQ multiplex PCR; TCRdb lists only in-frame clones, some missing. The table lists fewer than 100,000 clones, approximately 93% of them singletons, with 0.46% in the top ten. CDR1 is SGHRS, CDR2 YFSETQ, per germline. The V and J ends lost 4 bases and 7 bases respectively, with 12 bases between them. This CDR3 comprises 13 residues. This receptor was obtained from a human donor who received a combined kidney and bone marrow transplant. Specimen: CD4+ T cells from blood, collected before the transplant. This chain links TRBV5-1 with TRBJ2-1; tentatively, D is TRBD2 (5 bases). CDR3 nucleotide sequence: TGCGCCAGCAGCCGGGAAAGGATAAATGAGCAGTTCTTC. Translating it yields CASSRERINEQFF.